This T cell receptor (beta chain) was obtained from a study of control samples from healthy donors and cancer patients. V lost 3 bases, J lost 2 bases, and 14 bases stayed unmatched. This CDR3 has 18 amino acids. Germline values: CDR1 SGHNT, CDR2 YYREEE (reference sequence). Repertoires were generated with immunoSEQ multiplex PCR, while TCRdb's copy carries only in-frame clones and drops some. The table shows about 180,000 clones, with around 94% occurring only once. This rearrangement joins TRBV5-4 to TRBJ2-3; 8 nucleotides align to TRBD2. Sample: blood. The TCR sequence derives from a woman aged 18-35 years in good health. CDR3 coding DNA: TGTGCCAGCAGCTCACCTGCGGGAGGTCCCCCGCCCACAGATACGCAGTATTTT. Amino acids: CASSSPAGGPPPTDTQYF.